This is a list of T cell receptor beta chains from one sample in a study of CD8 T cells in Susac syndrome. TCRdb called the immunoSEQ multiplex PCR reads again in MiXCR, with one record for every CDR3 protein. The sample shows around 160,000 distinct CDR3 sequences, over 85% of them seen only once. The sequenced material came from CD4+ T cells from PBMCs. The receptors originated from a human donor in good health. CDR3s include the opening cysteine and the closing phenylalanine or tryptophan. Each record gives: J gene, D gene, V gene, clone size, CDR3 protein, CDR3 DNA. The D gene is left open where the match is weak. Size values are once, few and many counts, or a class for expanded clones, and some rows have none.

TRBJ2-1 . TRBV20-1 . CSASWGQTSLNEQFF TGCAGTGCTAGCTGGGGACAGACTAGTCTCAATGAGCAGTTCTTC
TRBJ1-5 . TRBV7-9 . CASSWGDRLGQPQHF TGTGCCAGCAGCTGGGGAGACAGGCTCGGTCAGCCCCAGCATTTT
TRBJ1-2 TRBD1 TRBV6-1 . CASHRGLDYGYTF TGTGCCTCCCACAGGGGTTTGGACTATGGCTACACCTTC
TRBJ2-3 . TRBV7-2 . CASSLQGGLSTDTQYF TGTGCCAGCAGCCTCCAGGGCGGCCTTAGCACAGATACGCAGTATTTT
TRBJ1-2 . TRBV11-2 . CASSLGRDGYTF TGTGCCAGCAGCTTGGGGCGTGATGGCTACACCTTC
TRBJ2-2 . TRBV6-4 few CASSEGQYTGELFF TGTGCCAGCAGCGAGGGGCAGTACACCGGGGAGCTGTTTTTT
TRBJ2-5 . TRBV7-6 few CASSLVEETQYF TGTGCCAGCAGCTTAGTGGAAGAGACCCAGTACTTC
TRBJ2-1 . TRBV6-5 . CASHPLDQGREQFF TGTGCCAGCCACCCCCTAGACCAGGGAAGGGAGCAGTTCTTC
TRBJ1-1 TRBD1 TRBV5-1 . CASSPRQGMNTEAFF TGCGCCAGCAGCCCTAGACAGGGAATGAACACTGAAGCTTTCTTT
TRBJ2-5 TRBD1 TRBV7-9 . CASSLGDRGSQETQYF TGTGCCAGCAGCCTGGGGGACAGGGGTTCCCAAGAGACCCAGTACTTC
TRBJ2-7 . TRBV14 . CASSQLGHLYEQYF TGTGCCAGCAGCCAATTGGGACACCTCTACGAGCAGTACTTC
TRBJ2-1 . TRBV28 . CASSLSPNEQFF TGTGCCAGCAGTTTATCTCCCAATGAGCAGTTCTTC